In its sample, the clone carrying this TCR beta chain was seen a few times. If patients had other autoimmune diseases, uncontrolled infections, pregnancy or lactation, they were excluded. The CDR3 consists of 14 residues. V was pared by 4 bases and J by 3 bases, with 10 bases between. Per germline, CDR1 MGHRA and CDR2 YSYEKL. From RNA, the CDR3 regions of TCR beta chains were amplified and sequenced. An initial RT-PCR round employing HTBI primers preceded a second-round multiplex PCR. TCRdb recomputed calls from the multiplex PCR reads with MiXCR, one row per CDR3 protein. The top ten clones hold approximately 7% of a sample with 350,000 to 400,000 distinct CDR3 sequences, 15% of them seen once. This record comes from a study of Graves' ophthalmopathy and Graves' hyperthyroidism.

The TCR was taken from a woman aged 18-29 years with stable Graves' hyperthyroidism. Sequencing used peripheral blood. V is TRBV4-1 and J is TRBJ1-5, with D unclear. The CDR3 DNA follows: TGCGCCAGCAGCCCACCGGAACCCAATCAGCCCCAGCATTTT. Translation: CASSPPEPNQPQHF.